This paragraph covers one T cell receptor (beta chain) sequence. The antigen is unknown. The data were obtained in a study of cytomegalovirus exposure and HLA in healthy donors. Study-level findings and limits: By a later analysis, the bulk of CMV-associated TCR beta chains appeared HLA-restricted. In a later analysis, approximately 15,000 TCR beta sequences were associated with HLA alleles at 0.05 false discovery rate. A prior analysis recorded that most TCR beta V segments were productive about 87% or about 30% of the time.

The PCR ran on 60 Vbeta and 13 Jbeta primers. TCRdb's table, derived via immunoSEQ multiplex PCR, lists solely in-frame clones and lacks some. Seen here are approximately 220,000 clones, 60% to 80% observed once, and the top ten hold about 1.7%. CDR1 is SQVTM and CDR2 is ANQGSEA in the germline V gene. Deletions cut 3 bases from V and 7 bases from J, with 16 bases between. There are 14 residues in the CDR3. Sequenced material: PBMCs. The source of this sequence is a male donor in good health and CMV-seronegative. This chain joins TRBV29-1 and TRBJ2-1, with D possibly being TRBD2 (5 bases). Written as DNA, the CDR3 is TGCAGCGTTGAGGGCGGGCATCGTGTGAATGAGCAGTTCTTC. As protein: CSVEGGHRVNEQFF.